This is a list of T cell receptor beta chains from one sample in a study of blood T cell repertoires in COVID-19. Only in-frame clones appear in the TCRdb table, and some are missing; sequencing was by immunoSEQ multiplex PCR. The data hold over 65,000 clones, with over 75% observed a single time. Sequencing used peripheral blood. These receptor sequences come from a human donor in a cohort sampled during active COVID-19. Each CDR3 is given with its conserved first and last residue. Each record gives: V gene, J gene, D gene, clone size, CDR3 DNA, CDR3 protein. The D gene is left open where the match is weak. Clone size appears in some rows only: once, few, many, or a class for an expanded clone.

v_gene: TRBV5-1; j_gene: TRBJ2-6; d_gene: TRBD1; abundance: -; CDR3nt: TGCGCCAGCAGCAATTTGCGGGACAGGCCGTTATCTGGGGCCAACGTCCTGACTTTC; CDR3aa: CASSNLRDRPLSGANVLTF
v_gene: TRBV7-2; j_gene: TRBJ1-2; d_gene: -; abundance: -; CDR3nt: TGTGCCAGCAGCCCACAGCGAGGGAACTCTGGCTACACCTTC; CDR3aa: CASSPQRGNSGYTF
v_gene: TRBV7-9; j_gene: TRBJ2-1; d_gene: TRBD1; abundance: -; CDR3nt: TGTGCCAGCAGACCCGTGGACAGGAAAGCACAGCAGTTCTTC; CDR3aa: CASRPVDRKAQQFF
v_gene: TRBV3-1/TRBV3-2; j_gene: TRBJ2-3; d_gene: -; abundance: -; CDR3nt: TGTGCCAGCAGCCCCCCAGGACGGCGGGAAAACACAGATACGCAGTATTTT; CDR3aa: CASSPPGRRENTDTQYF
v_gene: TRBV5-4; j_gene: TRBJ2-3; d_gene: -; abundance: -; CDR3nt: TGTGCCAGCAGCCTTAGCACAGATACGCAGTATTTT; CDR3aa: CASSLSTDTQYF
v_gene: TRBV6-5; j_gene: TRBJ1-1; d_gene: TRBD1; abundance: -; CDR3nt: TGTGCCACCCGATCCACAGGGGAAGGAGCTTTCTTT; CDR3aa: CATRSTGEGAFF
v_gene: TRBV6-2/TRBV6-3; j_gene: TRBJ2-7; d_gene: -; abundance: few; CDR3nt: TGTGCCAGCAGTTACTCTTTGAGCGACGAGCAGTACTTC; CDR3aa: CASSYSLSDEQYF
v_gene: TRBV6-6; j_gene: TRBJ1-1; d_gene: -; abundance: -; CDR3nt: TGTGCCAGCAGTCGATCTGGGGGGATGAACACTGAAGCTTTCTTT; CDR3aa: CASSRSGGMNTEAFF
v_gene: TRBV15; j_gene: TRBJ1-3; d_gene: TRBD1; abundance: -; CDR3nt: TGTGCCACCAGCAGAGATAGGACAGGCGACCTCTCTGGAAACACCATATATTTT; CDR3aa: CATSRDRTGDLSGNTIYF
v_gene: TRBV19; j_gene: TRBJ1-2; d_gene: -; abundance: -; CDR3nt: TGTGCCAGTAGTATTCACAGGAGAGATTATGGCTACACCTTC; CDR3aa: CASSIHRRDYGYTF
v_gene: TRBV6-5; j_gene: TRBJ1-6; d_gene: -; abundance: -; CDR3nt: TGTGCCAGCAGTTACAGGGGATATAATTCACCCCTCCACTTT; CDR3aa: CASSYRGYNSPLHF
v_gene: TRBV12-5; j_gene: TRBJ1-5; d_gene: -; abundance: -; CDR3nt: TGTGCTAGTGTTTTAGACATGAGCAATCAGCCCCAGCATTTT; CDR3aa: CASVLDMSNQPQHF
v_gene: TRBV28; j_gene: TRBJ1-2; d_gene: -; abundance: -; CDR3nt: TGTGCCAGCAGTTTGCCCCCGGACTATGGCTACACCTTC; CDR3aa: CASSLPPDYGYTF
v_gene: TRBV5-1; j_gene: TRBJ1-5; d_gene: TRBD1; abundance: -; CDR3nt: TGCGCCAGCAGTCAGACAGGGGACAACAATCAGCCCCAGCATTTT; CDR3aa: CASSQTGDNNQPQHF
v_gene: TRBV12-3/TRBV12-4; j_gene: TRBJ1-1; d_gene: -; abundance: -; CDR3nt: TGTGCCAGCACTCTCCGGGGGAGCAGGGAAGCTTTCTTT; CDR3aa: CASTLRGSREAFF
v_gene: TRBV12-3/TRBV12-4; j_gene: TRBJ1-1; d_gene: -; abundance: -; CDR3nt: TGTGCCAGCAGTTTAAAAGGGGACACTGAAGCTTTCTTT; CDR3aa: CASSLKGDTEAFF
v_gene: TRBV3-1/TRBV3-2; j_gene: TRBJ1-6; d_gene: -; abundance: -; CDR3nt: TGTGCCTCCGGGGAGGGGTGGGGTTCACCCCTCCACTTT; CDR3aa: CASGEGWGSPLHF